These T cell receptor beta chains were read from a single sample in a study of shared clonotypes between healthy human individuals. Clones were sequenced by immunoSEQ multiplex PCR, and TCRdb holds only the in-frame ones, with some missing. This sample yields around 1,900,000 clones, of which around 95% are seen a single time; about 1.7% belongs to the top ten. The material sequenced was naive CD8+ T cells from PBMCs. These receptors all come from a man younger than 35 in good health. Some clones in this sample may be carry-over from other donors' samples. The CDR3 runs from the conserved cysteine through the conserved F or W. The D gene is left open where the match is weak. Only part of the rows carry a size: once, few, many, or a class if the clone is expanded.

j_call d_call clone_size v_call cdr3_nt cdr3_aa
TRBJ2-7 NA NA TRBV6-6 TGTGCCAGCAGTTACTCGGTTACCTACGAGCAGTACTTC CASSYSVTYEQYF
TRBJ2-2 NA NA TRBV7-9 TGTGCCAGCAGCTTCGACAGTGCGAACACCGGGGAGCTGTTTTTT CASSFDSANTGELFF
TRBJ2-1 TRBD2 NA TRBV29-1 TGCAGCGACGGACTAGCGGGAGGTGGCGAGCAGTTCTTC CSDGLAGGGEQFF
TRBJ2-7 NA once TRBV29-1 TGCAGCGTTGGGCCGGGTTCCTCCTACGAGCAGTACTTC CSVGPGSSYEQYF
TRBJ2-1 TRBD2 NA TRBV27 TGTGCCAGCAGAAACGGACTAGCGGGATACTCCTACAATGAGCAGTTCTTC CASRNGLAGYSYNEQFF
TRBJ1-5 NA NA TRBV6-1 TGTGCCAGCACTGGACGGATAAGCAATCAGCCCCAGCATTTT CASTGRISNQPQHF
TRBJ2-1 NA NA TRBV9 TGTGCCAGCAGCCCGGGGGACAGTCCCAATGAGCAGTTCTTC CASSPGDSPNEQFF
TRBJ2-7 NA NA TRBV27 TGTGCCAGCAGTTTATCTAGGTCGCTATACGAGCAGTACTTC CASSLSRSLYEQYF
TRBJ2-2 TRBD2 NA TRBV19 TGTGCCAGTAGCCCCAGGCTAGCGGGTTCAGGGGAGCTGTTTTTT CASSPRLAGSGELFF
TRBJ2-7 NA NA TRBV9 TGTGCCAGCAGCGTGGGCCGGCGCAACGGAGAGCAGTACTTC CASSVGRRNGEQYF
TRBJ1-4 NA NA TRBV13 TGTGCCAGCAGCGGTGCCCGAGCGGAGAATACTAATGAAAAACTGTTTTTT CASSGARAENTNEKLFF
TRBJ2-7 NA NA TRBV27 TGTGCCAGCAGTTTAGGGTTTGGGCTCGAGCAGTACTTC CASSLGFGLEQYF
TRBJ1-5 TRBD1 NA TRBV29-1 TGCAGCGTTGTAGGGACAGGTGTCAATCAGCCCCAGCATTTT CSVVGTGVNQPQHF
TRBJ1-4 TRBD1 NA TRBV7-9 TGTGCCAGCAGCCTTAGGGGACAGGGTCTGTCGGTTAATGAAAAACTGTTTTTT CASSLRGQGLSVNEKLFF
TRBJ2-1 NA NA TRBV5-1 TGCGCCAGCAGCTATGGCTATGAGCAGTTCTTC CASSYGYEQFF
TRBJ2-5 TRBD2 NA TRBV4-3 TGCGCCAGCAGCCAAGCCAGCGGGAGGGGAGAGACCCAGTACTTC CASSQASGRGETQYF
TRBJ2-2 TRBD2 NA TRBV10-3 TGTGCCATCAGTCCGCAATCCGGGACTAGCGGAATTATAACCGGGGAGCTGTTTTTT CAISPQSGTSGIITGELFF
TRBJ2-7 NA NA TRBV4-2 TGTGCCAGCAGCCAAGTAAGGCGAGACAGGGCTAGCGACGAGCAGTACTTC CASSQVRRDRASDEQYF
TRBJ2-7 NA NA TRBV28 TGTGCCAGCAGTTTAAGGCCTGACGGGAAGGAAGGCGAGCAGTACTTC CASSLRPDGKEGEQYF
TRBJ2-7 NA NA TRBV5-1 TGCGCCAGCAGCTTGGTGTGGGGGGCAAGTTTCGACGAGCAGTACTTC CASSLVWGASFDEQYF
TRBJ2-6 NA NA TRBV25-1 TGTGCCAGCAGCTCTGGGGCCAACGTCCTGACTTTC CASSSGANVLTF
TRBJ2-7 NA NA TRBV27 TGTGCCAGCAGTCCAGACACCTTTCCCTACGAGCAGTACTTC CASSPDTFPYEQYF
TRBJ1-1 TRBD1 NA TRBV7-9 TGTGCCAGCAGCTTAGCGACAGGGAGCACTGAAGCTTTCTTT CASSLATGSTEAFF
TRBJ1-1 TRBD1 NA TRBV25-1 TGTGCCAGCAGTAAGGACAGGGGGGCTGCCACTGAAGCTTTCTTT CASSKDRGAATEAFF
TRBJ1-1 TRBD1 NA TRBV28 TGTGCCAGCAGCCGGGACAGGGGAAGGTTCCAATACCAGTGG CASSRDRGRFQYQW
TRBJ2-1 TRBD2 NA TRBV9 TGTGCCAGCAGCCCACGTCAGGCTAGCGGAAGGAATGAGCAGTTCTTC CASSPRQASGRNEQFF
TRBJ2-5 NA NA TRBV7-3 TGTGCCAGCAGCTTGGGGGCTGTATCCCAAGAGACCCAGTACTTC CASSLGAVSQETQYF